What follows are 20 T cell receptor beta chains derived from one specimen sequenced in a study of T cells in Graves' hyperthyroidism and ophthalmopathy. From RNA transcripts, TCR beta CDR3 regions were amplified. HTBI primers were the set used in a first-round RT-PCR of the TCR CDR3. MiXCR was run by TCRdb on the multiplex PCR reads, yielding one entry per CDR3 protein. Of hundreds of thousands of distinct CDR3 sequences listed, 38% are singletons. Sequenced material: blood. The source of these receptors is a man younger than 35 with Graves' hyperthyroidism.

For the CDR3, the DNA is TGCGCCAGCAGCCATGGAGGAGGGACAGTGAATTCACCCCTCCACTTT. This translates into CASSHGGGTVNSPLHF. The V gene is TRBV4-1, the J gene TRBJ1-6; 7 nucleotides agree with TRBD1. This CDR3 is built from 16 residues. Trimming removed 3 bases from V and 7 bases from J; junction bases left unmatched: 9. In germline, CDR1 is MGHRA, CDR2 YSYEKL.

This clonotype was picked up many times. The V call is TRBV20-1, the J call TRBJ2-5; TRBD1 aligns across 12 bases. Trimming at V came to 3 bases and at J to 5 bases, leaving 4 bases not matched to a gene. Germline V gene lookup returns CDR1 DFQATT and CDR2 SNEGSKA (reference sequence). The CDR3 runs to 14 residues. The DNA for the CDR3 is TGCAGTGCTAGGCGGGACAGGGGGCGGGAGACCCAGTACTTC. This sequence encodes CSARRDRGRETQYF.

The chain combines TRBV5-6 with TRBJ1-3; D ambiguous. Deletions cut 4 bases from V and 0 bases from J, with 11 bases between. The V gene's germline CDR1 is SGHDT and CDR2 YYEEEE. The CDR3 sequence is 15 residues long. The chain's CDR3 is CASSEGRLSGNTIYF. As DNA, the CDR3 is TGTGCCAGCAGCGAAGGACGGCTCTCTGGAAACACCATATATTTT.

This chain connects TRBV5-1 to TRBJ1-6, with 8 positions matching TRBD1. The V gene end was trimmed by 3 bases and the J gene end by 9 bases; junction bases not matched to a gene: 8. This CDR3 is built from 15 residues. From germline, CDR1 is SGHRS and CDR2 YFSETQ. The CDR3 nucleotides read TGCGCCAGCAGCTCGACAGGGGCGTTCGGTTCACCCCTCCACTTT. It specifies CASSSTGAFGSPLHF.

This clonotype turned up a few times. The chain combines TRBV10-3 with TRBJ1-1; D unresolved. The V end was cut by 7 bases, the J end by 1 base, with 16 bases between. CDR1 and CDR2 from the germline V gene are ENHRY and SYGVKD. The CDR3 is 15 residues long. The CDR3 here is CAITERAMGNTEAFF. CDR3 in DNA: TGTGCCATCACGGAGAGAGCAATGGGGAACACTGAAGCTTTCTTT.

This chain joins TRBV6-5 and TRBJ1-4; TRBD1 is a possible D gene (5 bases). Trimming removed 5 bases at V and 10 bases at J, with 20 bases between. The CDR3 runs 15 residues. CDR1 is MNHEY, CDR2 SVGAGI, per germline. DNA of the CDR3: TGTGCCAGCAGTGAATGGAGGAGGGGAGGAGGAAAACTGTTTTTT. Its protein product is CASSEWRRGGGKLFF.

This clonotype has just a few counts. The chain employs TRBV9 and TRBJ2-5, with 9 positions matching TRBD1. The trim removed 1 base at V and 2 bases at J, leaving 3 bases unmatched. The CDR3 length is 15 residues. Germline V gene data show CDR1 as SGDLS and CDR2 as YYNGEE. CDR3: CASSVTTGGQETQYF. The CDR3 nucleotides read TGTGCCAGCAGCGTAACGACAGGGGGGCAAGAGACCCAGTACTTC.

This clonotype showed up just a few times. CDR3: CASSYTVPRSEQPQHF. Written as DNA, the CDR3 is TGTGCCAGCAGTTACACGGTCCCCAGGTCGGAACAGCCCCAGCATTTT. The rearrangement links TRBV6-5 to TRBJ1-5; D is undetermined. The germline V gene encodes CDR1 MNHEY and CDR2 SVGAGI. V gave up 2 bases and J gave up 7 bases, with 18 bases separating them. This CDR3 region has 16 residues.

The chain uses TRBV25-1 and TRBJ2-7; D unresolved. Deletions cut 5 bases from V and 4 bases from J, with 12 bases between. The CDR3 consists of 13 residues. The germline CDR1 and CDR2 sequences are MGHDK and SYGVNS. CDR3 loop: CASSYSNSYEQYF. The DNA of the CDR3 is TGTGCCAGCAGTTACTCGAACAGTTACGAGCAGTACTTC.

The V and J genes are TRBV7-2 and TRBJ2-5; D may be TRBD1 (6 bases). The CDR3 is made up of 12 amino acids. CDR1 and CDR2 (germline): SGHTA, FQGNSA. Trimming left V 5 bases short and J 9 bases short, with 13 bases between. This CDR3 is CASSGFKGAQYF. DNA of the CDR3: TGTGCCAGCAGCGGGTTCAAGGGGGCCCAGTACTTC.

This clonotype was observed at least ten times. The chain joins TRBV11-2 to TRBJ2-7, with D hard to call. Trimming took off 3 bases at V and 2 bases at J, with 8 bases between the two ends. The CDR3 is 13 amino acids. Germline V gives CDR1 SGHAT, CDR2 FQNNGV. CDR3 DNA: TGTGCCAGCAGCTTGCTCCAGACCTACGAGCAGTACTTC. Residues: CASSLLQTYEQYF.

This clonotype was counted only a few times. This sequence joins TRBV2 and TRBJ1-2; 7 nucleotides agree with TRBD1. Germline values: CDR1 SNHLY, CDR2 FYNNEI. V lost 7 bases, J lost 8 bases, and 7 bases stayed unmatched. This CDR3 contains 12 residues. The CDR3 spells CASTRGQKGYTF. CDR3 sequence (DNA): TGTGCCAGCACTAGGGGACAGAAGGGCTACACCTTC.

This clonotype was seen a handful of times. The V and J genes are TRBV2 and TRBJ2-5; 10 nucleotides line up with TRBD2. CDR3 length: 15 amino acids. Trimming cost V 6 bases and J 1 base; bases outside gene matches: 5. CDR1 and CDR2 from the germline V gene are SNHLY and FYNNEI. CDR3 DNA sequence: TGTGCCAGCAGGCTCCGGACTAGCGGCCAAGAGACCCAGTACTTC. This gives the protein CASRLRTSGQETQYF. The variable domain in full, with the rest retrieved from reference TRBV2 and TRBJ2-5, is EPEVTQTPSHQVTQMGQEVILRCVPISNHLYFYWYRQILGQKVEFLVSFYNNEISEKSEIFDDQFSVERPDGSNFTLKIRSTKLEDSAMYFCASRLRTSGQETQYFGPGTRLLVL.

The chain combines TRBV10-3 with TRBJ2-5, with D uncertain. The DNA end lines up better with TRBJ2-7; the J call may be wrong. This CDR3 contains 13 residues. The germline V gene has CDR1 ENHRY and CDR2 SYGVKD. The CDR3 loop reads CAISPEAENEQYF. The DNA of the CDR3 is TGTGCCATCAGCCCTGAGGCGGAGAACGAGCAGTACTTC.

This clonotype was found many times. The chain links TRBV29-1 to TRBJ1-2, with 10 nucleotides matching TRBD1. Germline V CDR1 and CDR2: SQVTM, ANQGSEA. Trimming cost V 6 bases and J 4 bases; bases outside gene matches: 11. This CDR3 comprises 15 residues. This CDR3 is CSVSPGTGVSYGYTF. The CDR3 DNA is TGCAGCGTATCACCCGGGACAGGGGTTAGCTATGGCTACACCTTC. The full variable domain, completed using reference TRBV29-1 and TRBJ1-2, is SAVISQKPSRDICQRGTSLTIQCQVDSQVTMMFWYRQQPGQSLTLIATANQGSEATYESGFVIDKFPISRPNLTFSTLTVSNMSPEDSSIYLCSVSPGTGVSYGYTFGSGTRLTVV.

This clonotype occurred a few times. This rearrangement joins TRBV11-2 to TRBJ1-3; D not resolved. This CDR3 region has 16 residues. Trimming took 3 bases from V and 0 from J, leaving 12 bases between them. Germline CDR1 SGHAT, CDR2 FQNNGV. The CDR3 DNA reads TGTGCCAGCAGCTTTGGGTCGTATACCTCTGGAAACACCATATATTTT. Translated: CASSFGSYTSGNTIYF.

The J gene is TRBJ2-5, the V gene TRBV11-2, with D uncertain. With 8 bases removed from V and 5 bases from J, the gap between germline ends came to 15 bases. Per the germline V gene, CDR1 is SGHAT and CDR2 is FQNNGV. CDR3 length: 13 amino acids. The CDR3 is CASSPPVYETQYF. Written as DNA, the CDR3 is TGTGCCAGCTCACCTCCCGTATATGAGACCCAGTACTTC.

The chain carries TRBV3-1 and TRBJ2-5; D is perhaps TRBD2 (6 bases). Per the germline V gene, CDR1 is LGHDT and CDR2 is YNNKEL (reference sequence). The germline V and J ends were trimmed by 0 bases and 5 bases, with 13 bases remaining between them. The CDR3 runs 15 residues. The CDR3 spells CASSQDIGSGETQYF. The DNA for the CDR3 is TGTGCCAGCAGCCAAGATATCGGGAGTGGGGAGACCCAGTACTTC.

This clonotype was detected a few times. One end of the junction does not line up with germline, which may come from a read error. The CDR3 is CAISESSNTRELFF. In DNA, the CDR3 is TGTGCCATCAGTGAGTCATCGAACACCAGGGAGCTGTTTTTT. The chain carries TRBV10-3 and TRBJ2-2; D remains unclear. Germline V CDR1 and CDR2: ENHRY, SYGVKD. The CDR3 contains 14 residues.

The CDR3 loop is CASSLIGVGQSEQFF. The DNA of the CDR3 is TGTGCCAGCAGCTTAATTGGTGTAGGACAGTCAGAGCAGTTCTTC. The chain uses TRBV7-9 and TRBJ2-1; D may be TRBD1 (6 bases). The CDR3 loop spans 15 amino acids. The germline gives CDR1 SEHNR, CDR2 FQNEAQ (reference sequence). V was cut by 2 bases and J by 10 bases, with 18 bases left in between.